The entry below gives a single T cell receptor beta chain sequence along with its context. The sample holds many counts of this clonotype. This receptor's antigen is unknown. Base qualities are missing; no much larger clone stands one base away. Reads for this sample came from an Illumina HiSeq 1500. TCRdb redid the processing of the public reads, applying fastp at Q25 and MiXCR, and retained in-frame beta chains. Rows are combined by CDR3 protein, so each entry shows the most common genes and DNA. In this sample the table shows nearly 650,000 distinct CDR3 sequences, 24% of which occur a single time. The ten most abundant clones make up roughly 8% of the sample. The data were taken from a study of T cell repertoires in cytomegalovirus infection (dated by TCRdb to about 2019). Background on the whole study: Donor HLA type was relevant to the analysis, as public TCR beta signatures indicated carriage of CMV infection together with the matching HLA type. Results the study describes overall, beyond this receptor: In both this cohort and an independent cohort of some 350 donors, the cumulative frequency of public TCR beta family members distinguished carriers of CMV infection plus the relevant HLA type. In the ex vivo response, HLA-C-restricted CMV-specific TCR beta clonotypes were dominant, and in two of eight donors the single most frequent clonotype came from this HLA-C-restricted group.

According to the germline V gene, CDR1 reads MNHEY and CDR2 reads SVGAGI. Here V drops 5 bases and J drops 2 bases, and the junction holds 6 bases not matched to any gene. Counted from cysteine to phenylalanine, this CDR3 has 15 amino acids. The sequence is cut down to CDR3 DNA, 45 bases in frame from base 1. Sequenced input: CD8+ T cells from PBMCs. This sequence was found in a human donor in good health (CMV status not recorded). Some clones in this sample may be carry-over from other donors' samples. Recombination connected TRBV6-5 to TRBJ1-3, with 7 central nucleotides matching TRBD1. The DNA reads TGTGCCAGCAGTCCTTCAGGGGGGACTGGAAACACCATATATTTT. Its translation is CASSPSGGTGNTIYF.